This TCR beta chain was identified in a study of neurological immune-mediated disorders. This clonotype was found a few times. Germline trimming cut 2 bases from V and 8 bases from J; bases unmatched to any gene: 7. This CDR3 is built from 15 residues. The germline CDR1 and CDR2 sequences are SGHTA and FQGTGA. The cDNA came from 5'RACE, which used 10-nucleotide random UMIs. TCRdb itself ran the 5' RACE reads through MiXCR, one entry per CDR3 protein. The data contain nearly 60,000 distinct CDR3 sequences, under 3.5% of them seen just once; the ten biggest clones take up about 7%. The rearrangement joins TRBV7-3 to TRBJ2-1, with 9 positions matching TRBD2. This clonotype was sampled from a woman aged 55-69 years with multiple sclerosis. Source material: PBMCs. Here the CDR3 reads CASSLGGLAGDEQFF. The CDR3 DNA sequence: TGTGCCAGCAGCTTAGGTGGATTAGCGGGGGATGAGCAGTTCTTC.